A selection of T cell receptor beta chains follows, all from one sample in a study of control samples from healthy donors and cancer patients. The assay was immunoSEQ multiplex PCR, and TCRdb's table has in-frame clones only and misses some. The sample records some 120,000 clones, roughly 95% being singletons. The sample consisted of blood. These receptors were taken from a man aged 30-40 years in good health. CDR3s include the opening cysteine and the closing phenylalanine or tryptophan.

j_call | v_call | cdr3_aa
TRBJ2-5 | TRBV11-2 | CASSLAWGGPALQETQYF
TRBJ1-5 | TRBV6-2/TRBV6-3 | CASSLHPVGAIINSNQPQHF
TRBJ2-5 | TRBV7-6 | CASSLEGQGRQTQYF
TRBJ2-7 | TRBV18 | CASSHRDGTYEQYF
TRBJ1-2 | TRBV5-6 | CASSFTRPYGYTF
TRBJ2-3 | TRBV19 | CASTLVGVPTDTQYF
TRBJ1-4 | TRBV11-2 | CASSRQGYNEKLFF
TRBJ2-3 | TRBV6-2/TRBV6-3 | CASSSAQTGSGDTQYF
TRBJ2-7 | TRBV4-1 | CASSQGSGKALGAEQYF
TRBJ1-1 | TRBV6-5 | CASSTDLGNTEAFF
TRBJ1-6 | TRBV9 | CASSDGQYFSPLHF
TRBJ1-5 | TRBV18 | CASRADSNQPQHF
TRBJ2-2 | TRBV4-1 | CASSLGQMNTGELFF
TRBJ2-5 | TRBV5-1 | CASSPGDRGQETQYF
TRBJ1-2 | TRBV29-1 | CSVSPTPNYGYTF
TRBJ1-2 | TRBV6-2/TRBV6-3 | CASSYSGAGGGYTF
TRBJ2-7 | TRBV6-5 | CASSYFSDRASEQYF
TRBJ1-5 | TRBV6-5 | CASSDRRYSNQPQHF
TRBJ1-5 | TRBV30 | CAWSTGGYSNQPQHF
TRBJ1-5 | TRBV5-5 | CASSLETGQGNQPQHF